This TCR beta chain was identified during a study of technical replicates of blood from a handful of donors. There are 15 residues in the CDR3. V shed 4 bases and J shed 3 bases, with 13 bases lying between them. CDR1 is PRHDT and CDR2 is FYEKMQ in the germline V gene (reference sequence). This table comes from immunoSEQ multiplex PCR, and its TCRdb copy is limited to in-frame clones, with some not included. The profile shows around 86,000 clones, 96% of them singletons. Sequenced sample: T cells isolated from PBMCs. The chain carries TRBV13 and TRBJ1-3, with a tentative D call TRBD1 (5 bases). The source is a human donor in good health. In DNA, the CDR3 is TGTGCCAGCAGCTCCCTCCGACAGTATGGAAACACCATATATTTT. Encoded protein: CASSSLRQYGNTIYF.